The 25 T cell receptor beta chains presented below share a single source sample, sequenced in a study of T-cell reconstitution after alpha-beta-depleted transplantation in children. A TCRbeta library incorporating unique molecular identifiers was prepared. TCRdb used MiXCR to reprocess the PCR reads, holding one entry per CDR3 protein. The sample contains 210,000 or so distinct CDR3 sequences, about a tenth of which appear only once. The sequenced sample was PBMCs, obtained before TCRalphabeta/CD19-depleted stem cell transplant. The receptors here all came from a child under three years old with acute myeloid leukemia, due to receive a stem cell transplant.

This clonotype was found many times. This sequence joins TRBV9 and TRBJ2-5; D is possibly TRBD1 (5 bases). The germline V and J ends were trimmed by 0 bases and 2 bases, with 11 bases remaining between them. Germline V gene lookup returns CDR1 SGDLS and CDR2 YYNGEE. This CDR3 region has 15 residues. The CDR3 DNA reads TGTGCCAGCAGCGTAGTAACAGGTCCACAAGAGACCCAGTACTTC. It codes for CASSVVTGPQETQYF.

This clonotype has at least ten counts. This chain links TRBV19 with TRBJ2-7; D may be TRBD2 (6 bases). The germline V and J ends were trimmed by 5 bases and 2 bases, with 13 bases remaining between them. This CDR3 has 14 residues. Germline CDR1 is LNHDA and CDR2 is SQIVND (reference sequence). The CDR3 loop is CASSEFGGTYEQYF. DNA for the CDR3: TGTGCCAGTAGTGAGTTCGGGGGTACCTACGAGCAGTACTTC. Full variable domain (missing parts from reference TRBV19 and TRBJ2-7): DGGITQSPKYLFRKEGQNVTLSCEQNLNHDAMYWYRQDPGQGLRLIYYSQIVNDFQKGDIAEGYSVSREKKESFPLTVTSAQKNPTAFYLCASSEFGGTYEQYFGPGTRLTVT.

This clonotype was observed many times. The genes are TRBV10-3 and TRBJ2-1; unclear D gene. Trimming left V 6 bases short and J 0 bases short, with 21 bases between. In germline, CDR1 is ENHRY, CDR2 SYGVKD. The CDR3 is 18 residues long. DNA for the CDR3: TGTGCCATCAGCACTTACGAAACAGAGTCGAGCTCCTACAATGAGCAGTTCTTC. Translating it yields CAISTYETESSSYNEQFF.

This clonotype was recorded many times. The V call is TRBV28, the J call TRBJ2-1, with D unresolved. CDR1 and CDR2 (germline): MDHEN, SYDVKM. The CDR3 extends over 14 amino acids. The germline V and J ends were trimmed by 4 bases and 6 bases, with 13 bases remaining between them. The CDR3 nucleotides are TGTGCCAGCAGTTCCCCCGGACCGGTCAATGAGCAGTTCTTC. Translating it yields CASSSPGPVNEQFF.

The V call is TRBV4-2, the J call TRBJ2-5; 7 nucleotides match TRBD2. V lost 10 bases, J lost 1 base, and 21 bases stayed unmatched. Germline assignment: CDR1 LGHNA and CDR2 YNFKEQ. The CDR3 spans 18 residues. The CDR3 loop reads CAIGPGTIGRGGQETQYF. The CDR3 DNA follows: TGTGCCATCGGCCCTGGGACTATCGGGAGAGGAGGCCAAGAGACCCAGTACTTC.

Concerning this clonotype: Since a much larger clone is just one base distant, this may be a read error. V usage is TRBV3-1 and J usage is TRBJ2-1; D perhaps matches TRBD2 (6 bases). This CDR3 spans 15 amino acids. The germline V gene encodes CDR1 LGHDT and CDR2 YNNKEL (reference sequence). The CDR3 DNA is TGTGCCGGCAGCCAAGGAGGGCGGTTCTACAATGAGCAGTTCTTC. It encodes CAGSQGGRFYNEQFF.

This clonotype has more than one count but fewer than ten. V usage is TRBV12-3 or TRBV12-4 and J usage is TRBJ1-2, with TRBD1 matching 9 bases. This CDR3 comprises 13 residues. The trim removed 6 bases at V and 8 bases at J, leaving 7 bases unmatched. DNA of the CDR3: TGTGCCAGCAGGAAGGGACAGGGAACCGGCTACACCTTC. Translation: CASRKGQGTGYTF.

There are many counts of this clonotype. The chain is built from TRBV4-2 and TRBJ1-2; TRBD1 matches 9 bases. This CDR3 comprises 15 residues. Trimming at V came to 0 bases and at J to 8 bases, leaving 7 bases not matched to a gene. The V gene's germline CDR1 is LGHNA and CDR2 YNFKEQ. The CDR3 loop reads CASSQDPGQGEGYTF. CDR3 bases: TGTGCCAGCAGCCAAGATCCGGGACAGGGAGAAGGCTACACCTTC.

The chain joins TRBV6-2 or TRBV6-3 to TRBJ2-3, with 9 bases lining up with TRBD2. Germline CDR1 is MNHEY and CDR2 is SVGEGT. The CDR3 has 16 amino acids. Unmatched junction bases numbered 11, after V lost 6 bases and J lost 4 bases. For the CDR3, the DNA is TGTGCCAGCAGCCTCCCTAGCGGGATTGGGGCAGATACGCAGTATTTT. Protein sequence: CASSLPSGIGADTQYF.

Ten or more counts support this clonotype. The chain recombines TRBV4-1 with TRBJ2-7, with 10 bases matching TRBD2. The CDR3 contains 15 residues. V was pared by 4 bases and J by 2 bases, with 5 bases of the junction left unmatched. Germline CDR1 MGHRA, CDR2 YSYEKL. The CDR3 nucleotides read TGCGCCAGCAGCCCCGGACTAGCGGCAACCTACGAGCAGTACTTC. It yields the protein CASSPGLAATYEQYF.

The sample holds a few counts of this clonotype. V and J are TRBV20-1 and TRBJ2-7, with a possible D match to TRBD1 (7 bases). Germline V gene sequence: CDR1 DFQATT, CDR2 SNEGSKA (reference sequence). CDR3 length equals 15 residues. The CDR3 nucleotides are TGCTTCTGGGGCGGGACAGCGGGCCGCTCCTACGAGCAGTACTTC. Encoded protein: CFWGGTAGRSYEQYF.

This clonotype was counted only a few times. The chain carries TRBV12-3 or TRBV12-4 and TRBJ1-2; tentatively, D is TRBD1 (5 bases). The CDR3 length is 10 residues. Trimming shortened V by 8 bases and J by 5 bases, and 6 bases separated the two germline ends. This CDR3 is CASGGYGYTF. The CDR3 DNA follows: TGTGCCAGCGGGGGGTATGGCTACACCTTC.

The CDR3 bases are TGTGCCAGTAGCACTGGGGGGACAGCACCTTACGAGCAGTACTTC. The encoded protein is CASSTGGTAPYEQYF. The chain links TRBV19 to TRBJ2-7; a weak D match, TRBD1 (7 bases). The germline V and J ends were trimmed by 6 bases and 4 bases, with 19 bases remaining between them. The CDR3 totals 15 residues. The germline V gene encodes CDR1 LNHDA and CDR2 SQIVND (reference sequence).

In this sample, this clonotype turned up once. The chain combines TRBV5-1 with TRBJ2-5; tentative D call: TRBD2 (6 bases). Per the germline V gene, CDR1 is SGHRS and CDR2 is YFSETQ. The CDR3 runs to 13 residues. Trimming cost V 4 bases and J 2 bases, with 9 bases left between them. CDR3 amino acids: CASSRDLQETQYF. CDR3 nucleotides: TGCGCCAGCAGCCGGGACTTACAAGAGACCCAGTACTTC.

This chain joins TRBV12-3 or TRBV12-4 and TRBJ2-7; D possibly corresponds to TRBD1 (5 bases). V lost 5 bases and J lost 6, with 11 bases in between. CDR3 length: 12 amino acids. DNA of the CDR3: TGTGCCAGCAGTCAGGACATACTCGAGCAGTACTTC. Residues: CASSQDILEQYF.

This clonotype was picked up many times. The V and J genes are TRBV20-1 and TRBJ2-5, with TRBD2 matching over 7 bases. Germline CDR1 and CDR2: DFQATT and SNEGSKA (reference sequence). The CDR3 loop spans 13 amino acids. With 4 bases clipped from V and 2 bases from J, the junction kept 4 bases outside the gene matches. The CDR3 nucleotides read TGCAGTGCTACACTAGCGAGACAAGAGACCCAGTACTTC. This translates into CSATLARQETQYF.

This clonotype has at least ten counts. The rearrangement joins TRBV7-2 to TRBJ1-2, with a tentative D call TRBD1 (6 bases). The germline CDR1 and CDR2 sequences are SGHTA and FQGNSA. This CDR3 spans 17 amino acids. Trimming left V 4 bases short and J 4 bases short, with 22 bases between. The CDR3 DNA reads TGTGCCAGCAGCTCCCACCCACACCTAACAGGGTCCTATGGCTACACCTTC. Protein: CASSSHPHLTGSYGYTF.

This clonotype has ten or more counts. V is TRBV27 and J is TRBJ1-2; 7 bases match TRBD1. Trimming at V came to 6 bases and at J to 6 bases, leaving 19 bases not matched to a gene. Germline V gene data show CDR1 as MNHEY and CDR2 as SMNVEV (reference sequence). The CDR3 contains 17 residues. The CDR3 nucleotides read TGTGCCAGCAGCCGAACCGGTCGGGACAGATCCTATAATGGCTACACCTTC. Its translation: CASSRTGRDRSYNGYTF.

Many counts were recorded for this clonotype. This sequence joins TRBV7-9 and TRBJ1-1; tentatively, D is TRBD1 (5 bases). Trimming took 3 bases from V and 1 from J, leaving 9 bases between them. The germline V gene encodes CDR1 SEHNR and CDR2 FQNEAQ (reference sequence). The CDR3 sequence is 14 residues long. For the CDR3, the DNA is TGTGCCAGCAGCTTTCGGGGGAGGAACACTGAAGCTTTCTTT. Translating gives CASSFRGRNTEAFF.

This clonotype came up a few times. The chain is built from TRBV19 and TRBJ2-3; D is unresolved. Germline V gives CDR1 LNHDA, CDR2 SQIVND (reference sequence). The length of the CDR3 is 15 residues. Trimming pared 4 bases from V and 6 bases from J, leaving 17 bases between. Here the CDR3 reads CASSTPVGPLDTQYF. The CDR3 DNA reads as TGTGCCAGTAGTACACCGGTGGGTCCCCTGGATACGCAGTATTTT.

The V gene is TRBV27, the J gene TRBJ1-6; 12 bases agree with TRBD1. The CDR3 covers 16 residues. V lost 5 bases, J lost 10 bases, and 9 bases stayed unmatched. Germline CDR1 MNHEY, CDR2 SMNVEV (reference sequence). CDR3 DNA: TGTGCCAGCAGTCCGTCTACCGGGACAGGGGGCTCACCCCTCCACTTT. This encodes CASSPSTGTGGSPLHF.

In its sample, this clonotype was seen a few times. CDR3 nucleotide sequence: TGCGCCAGCAGTCAACCCGACAGCTTCTCCTACGAGCAGTACTTC. Its protein product is CASSQPDSFSYEQYF. The chain couples TRBV5-1 to TRBJ2-7; D is perhaps TRBD1 (5 bases). V lost 5 bases, J lost 0 bases, and 15 bases lay in between. CDR3 length equals 15 residues. Germline V gene lookup returns CDR1 SGHRS and CDR2 YFSETQ.

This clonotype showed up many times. The CDR3: CASSRNLVRETQYF. The CDR3 DNA follows: TGCGCCAGCAGCCGAAATCTGGTGCGAGAGACCCAGTACTTC. The rearrangement uses TRBV5-1 and TRBJ2-5, with D unclear. Germline loops: CDR1 SGHRS, CDR2 YFSETQ. This CDR3 is built from 14 residues. Trimming shortened V by 4 bases and J by 4 bases, and 14 bases separated the two germline ends.

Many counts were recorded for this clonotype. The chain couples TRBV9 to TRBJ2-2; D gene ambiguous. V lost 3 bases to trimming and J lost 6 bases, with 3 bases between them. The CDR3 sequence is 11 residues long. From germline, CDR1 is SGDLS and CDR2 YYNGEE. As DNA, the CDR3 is TGTGCCAGCAGCGCCCCCGGGGAGCTGTTTTTT. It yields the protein CASSAPGELFF.

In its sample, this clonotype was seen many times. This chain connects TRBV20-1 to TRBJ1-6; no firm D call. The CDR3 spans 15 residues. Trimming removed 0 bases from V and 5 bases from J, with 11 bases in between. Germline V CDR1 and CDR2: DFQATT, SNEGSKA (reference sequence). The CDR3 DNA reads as TGCAGTGCTAGAGAGTTCGCCCACGATAATTCACCCCTCCACTTT. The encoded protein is CSAREFAHDNSPLHF.